A single sample gave rise to the 4 T cell receptor beta chains below, sequenced in a study of shared clonotypes between healthy human individuals. Only in-frame clones appear in the TCRdb table, and some are missing; sequencing was by immunoSEQ multiplex PCR. The sample includes 1,500,000 or so clones, 96% of them seen just once. The sample was naive CD4+ T cells sorted from blood. Noted subset: CD45RA+ positively selected. These receptor sequences come from a man aged 25-40 years in good health.

The chain couples TRBV19 to TRBJ1-5, with 8 bases identical to TRBD1. Germline loops: CDR1 LNHDA, CDR2 SQIVND (reference sequence). V lost 4 bases and J lost 5; bases outside the gene matches: 4. The CDR3 is 14 amino acids. DNA for the CDR3: TGTGCCAGTAGTAGGGACAGGTGGGATCAGCCCCAGCATTTT. Encoded protein: CASSRDRWDQPQHF. The full variable domain, its missing parts supplied by reference TRBV19 and TRBJ1-5, is DGGITQSPKYLFRKEGQNVTLSCEQNLNHDAMYWYRQDPGQGLRLIYYSQIVNDFQKGDIAEGYSVSREKKESFPLTVTSAQKNPTAFYLCASSRDRWDQPQHFGDGTRLSIL.

The V and J genes are TRBV15 and TRBJ2-7; the match to TRBD2 covers 7 bases. CDR1 and CDR2 (germline): LNHNV, YYDKDF (reference sequence). This CDR3 spans 14 amino acids. The J segment lost 3 bases and the V segment lost 5 bases, leaving 7 bases of the junction unmatched. The CDR3 DNA follows: TGTGCCACCAGCCCGGGAGGAAGGCTCTACGAGCAGTACTTC. Its translation: CATSPGGRLYEQYF. The entire variable domain, with the rest obtained from reference TRBV15 and TRBJ2-7, is as follows: DAMVIQNPRYQVTQFGKPVTLSCSQTLNHNVMYWYQQKSSQAPKLLFHYYDKDFNNEADTPDNFQSRRPNTSFCFLDIRSPGLGDTAMYLCATSPGGRLYEQYFGPGTRLTVT.

The V call is TRBV11-2, the J call TRBJ2-3, with 9 bases identical to TRBD1. Germline V gives CDR1 SGHAT, CDR2 FQNNGV. The CDR3 loop spans 16 amino acids. The junction had 7 bases not matched to a gene; V was cut back by 2 bases and J by 4 bases. CDR3 bases: TGTGCCAGCAGCTTATTACGACAGGGGGGCGCAGATACGCAGTATTTT. It specifies CASSLLRQGGADTQYF. Full variable domain (rest looked up from reference TRBV11-2 and TRBJ2-3): EAGVAQSPRYKIIEKRQSVAFWCNPISGHATLYWYQQILGQGPKLLIQFQNNGVVDDSQLPKDRFSAERLKGVDSTLKIQPAKLEDSAVYLCASSLLRQGGADTQYFGPGTRLTVL.

This chain connects TRBV19 to TRBJ2-1; 7 nucleotides agree with TRBD1. The V gene end was trimmed by 1 base and the J gene end by 1 base; junction bases not matched to a gene: 10. Germline assignment: CDR1 LNHDA and CDR2 SQIVND (reference sequence). This CDR3 spans 18 amino acids. This CDR3 is CASSIGATGVGSYNEQFF. The CDR3 coding sequence is TGTGCCAGTAGTATAGGGGCCACAGGGGTAGGTTCCTACAATGAGCAGTTCTTC.